The next 26 T cell receptor beta chains were all read from a single sample in a study of Graves' ophthalmopathy and Graves' hyperthyroidism. CDR3 regions of TCR beta were amplified from RNA transcripts. First-round RT-PCR with HTBI primers preceded a second-round multiplex PCR. TCRdb reprocessed the multiplex PCR reads with MiXCR, giving one entry per CDR3 protein. The sample lists some 360,000 distinct CDR3 sequences, about a sixth seen once, with 2% to 3% in the top ten. Material: peripheral blood. The receptors stem from an adult woman with stable Graves' hyperthyroidism.

The chain recombines TRBV12-3 or TRBV12-4 with TRBJ1-2; D is unresolved. The V end was cut by 8 bases, the J end by 4 bases, with 17 bases between. This CDR3 is built from 14 residues. CDR3 coding DNA: TGTGCCAGCCTACGTGCCCGATCGGGCTATGGCTACACCTTC. It is translated as CASLRARSGYGYTF.

This clonotype was seen at least ten times. The chain employs TRBV27 and TRBJ2-4; a possible D gene is TRBD2 (5 bases). CDR1 is MNHEY, CDR2 SMNVEV, per germline (reference sequence). CDR3 length: 13 amino acids. V gave up 5 bases and J gave up 2 bases, with 7 bases separating them. CDR3 coding DNA: TGTGCCAGCAGTACCGGGACCAAAAACATTCAGTACTTC. Encoded protein: CASSTGTKNIQYF.

The chain links TRBV12-3 or TRBV12-4 to TRBJ1-1; D is unresolved. This CDR3 comprises 13 residues. The V gene lost 3 bases and the J gene lost 8 bases, with 13 bases spanning the gap. Written as DNA, the CDR3 is TGTGCCAGCAGTTTTTGGGAGGGTACCGAAGCTTTCTTT. Translating gives CASSFWEGTEAFF.

This clonotype was observed many times. The rearrangement uses TRBV25-1 and TRBJ2-7, with 8 bases matching TRBD1. Germline V gives CDR1 MGHDK, CDR2 SYGVNS. V was pared by 3 bases and J by 3 bases, with 10 bases of the junction left unmatched. The CDR3 runs 16 residues. CDR3 protein: CASSDWTGQGDYEQYF. For the CDR3, the DNA is TGTGCCAGCAGTGATTGGACAGGGCAAGGGGACTACGAGCAGTACTTC.

At least ten counts were recorded for this clonotype. The genes are TRBV25-1 and TRBJ1-1; 7 nucleotides align to TRBD1. V lost 2 bases to trimming and J lost 3 bases; unmatched junction nucleotides: 6. The V gene's germline CDR1 is MGHDK and CDR2 SYGVNS. There are 15 residues in the CDR3. This CDR3 reads CASSETTGWDTEAFF. CDR3 DNA sequence: TGTGCCAGCAGTGAAACGACAGGGTGGGACACTGAAGCTTTCTTT.

This clonotype was recorded many times. The junction departs from the called germline gene at one end, perhaps through a read error. The chain is built from TRBV2 and TRBJ2-4, with D perhaps matching TRBD2 (5 bases). This CDR3 region has 13 residues. Germline CDR1 is SNHLY and CDR2 is FYNNEI. CDR3 sequence reads: CASRPEGFSIKYF. CDR3 in DNA: TGTGCCAGCAGGCCCGAGGGTTTCAGCATTAAGTACTTC.

This clonotype was observed at least ten times. The chain recombines TRBV28 with TRBJ2-7; D unresolved. This CDR3 spans 13 amino acids. CDR1 and CDR2 (germline): MDHEN, SYDVKM. V was cut by 3 bases and J by 5 bases, with 11 bases left in between. Written as DNA, the CDR3 is TGTGCCAGCAGTTTTGTCAATTTCCACGAGCAGTACTTC. Protein sequence: CASSFVNFHEQYF.

The table lists this clonotype with many counts. The V gene is TRBV12-3 or TRBV12-4, the J gene TRBJ2-5; TRBD2 agrees at 8 bases. The ends lost 3 bases at V and 5 bases at J; junction bases unmatched: 2. This CDR3 contains 13 residues. The CDR3, as DNA: TGTGCCAGCAGTTTTGGCGGGGGGGAGACCCAGTACTTC. This encodes CASSFGGGETQYF.

This clonotype showed up just a few times. At one boundary the junction diverges from the germline segment, which might be a read error. The chain links TRBV20-1 to TRBJ2-7; TRBD2 matches at 10 bases. CDR1 DFQATT and CDR2 SNEGSKA come from the germline V gene (reference sequence). The CDR3 is 13 residues long. The CDR3 loop is CSGEAGGLKEQHF. The CDR3 DNA reads as TGCAGTGGCGAAGCGGGAGGGCTAAAAGAGCAGCACTTC.

This clonotype was seen repeatedly, ten times or more. The chain carries TRBV6-2 or TRBV6-3 and TRBJ2-7; 8 bases are a match to TRBD2. Germline V CDR1 and CDR2: MNHEY, SVGEGT. The CDR3 length is 15 residues. Trimming removed 0 bases from V and 4 bases from J; junction bases left unmatched: 5. The CDR3 nucleotides read TGTGCCAGCAGTTACTCAGGCAGCGGGAGTTACGAGCAGTACTTC. Translating it yields CASSYSGSGSYEQYF.

This clonotype appeared many times. The J gene is TRBJ2-7, the V gene TRBV20-1; D might be TRBD1 (6 bases). The CDR3 runs 13 residues. Trimming took 6 bases from V and 2 from J, leaving 14 bases between them. Per the germline V gene, CDR1 is DFQATT and CDR2 is SNEGSKA (reference sequence). The CDR3 protein is CSADKQGPYEQYF. The CDR3 bases are TGCAGTGCCGACAAACAGGGACCCTACGAGCAGTACTTC.

This clonotype occurred many times. This chain links TRBV6-7 with TRBJ1-1; 7 bases are a match to TRBD1. TRBV6-7 is an ORF, with its function uncertain. The CDR3 totals 18 residues. The V segment lost 5 bases and the J segment 1 base; nucleotides outside the gene matches: 16. The CDR3 DNA sequence: TGTGCCAGCAGTGACAGGGACACCCCGCCCGAAAGGAACACTGAAGCTTTCTTT. It codes for CASSDRDTPPERNTEAFF.

This clonotype was counted many times. This chain links TRBV4-3 with TRBJ2-7; TRBD1 aligns across 10 bases. The CDR3 contains 17 residues. The junction had 8 bases not matched to a gene; V was cut back by 0 bases and J by 3 bases. Germline lookup yields CDR1 LGHNA and CDR2 YSLEER. The CDR3 bases are TGCGCCAGCAGCCAAGATCCCCTCGACAGGGGGCACTACGAGCAGTACTTC. It translates to CASSQDPLDRGHYEQYF.

This clonotype came up many times. V usage is TRBV27 and J usage is TRBJ2-6; 9 bases align to TRBD1. CDR3 length equals 18 residues. From germline, CDR1 is MNHEY and CDR2 SMNVEV (reference sequence). Trimming cost V 6 bases and J 0 bases; bases outside gene matches: 9. The CDR3 DNA follows: TGTGCCAGCAGAAGACAGGGGGAACGACTCTCTGGGGCCAACGTCCTGACTTTC. Translating gives CASRRQGERLSGANVLTF.

Worth noting for this clonotype: This clone may be a read error of a much larger clone one base away. This chain connects TRBV29-1 to TRBJ2-7, with 10 bases fitting TRBD1. The germline CDR1 and CDR2 sequences are SQVTM and ANQGSEA. The CDR3 totals 16 residues. The DNA of the CDR3 is TGCAGCGTTGAGGGTCTCCGGGACAGGGGTACCTACGGGCAGTACTTC. Protein: CSVEGLRDRGTYGQYF.

This clonotype has ten or more counts. The gene calls are TRBV10-3 and TRBJ1-2; D possibly corresponds to TRBD1 (5 bases). Trimming left V 2 bases short and J 2 bases short, with 6 bases between. The germline CDR1 and CDR2 sequences are ENHRY and SYGVKD. The CDR3 extends over 13 amino acids. The DNA of the CDR3 is TGTGCCATCAGTGAGCAGGGCAACTATGGCTACACCTTC. It codes for CAISEQGNYGYTF.

Ten or more counts support this clonotype. V is TRBV29-1 and J is TRBJ1-1, with 11 bases identical to TRBD1. The CDR3 contains 13 residues. Trimming took 7 bases from V and 7 from J; bases not matched to a gene: 8. Germline assignment: CDR1 SQVTM and CDR2 ANQGSEA. The CDR3 sequence is CSARTGGYGEAFF. The CDR3 nucleotides read TGCAGCGCGCGGACAGGGGGCTATGGTGAAGCTTTCTTT.

This chain connects TRBV30 to TRBJ2-7; D gene ambiguous. The V end was cut by 5 bases, the J end by 4 bases, with 9 bases between. Germline-derived CDR1 and CDR2 are GTSNPN and SVGIG (reference sequence). CDR3 length: 11 residues. This CDR3 is CAWGSRYEQYF. The CDR3, as DNA: TGTGCCTGGGGAAGTCGGTACGAGCAGTACTTC. The variable domain in full, completed from reference TRBV30 and TRBJ2-7, reads SQTIHQWPATLVQPVGSPLSLECTVEGTSNPNLYWYRQAAGRGLQLLFYSVGIGQISSEVPQNLSASRPQDRQFILSSKKLLLSDSGFYLCAWGSRYEQYFGPGTRLTVT.

In its sample, this clonotype was seen many times. The V and J genes are TRBV15 and TRBJ1-1; D gene uncertain. The germline CDR1 and CDR2 sequences are LNHNV and YYDKDF (reference sequence). The V and J ends lost 1 base and 1 base respectively, with 19 bases between them. The CDR3 contains 18 residues. The CDR3 sequence: CATSRGALAVTSNTEAFF. For the CDR3, the DNA is TGTGCCACCAGCAGAGGAGCCCTTGCAGTCACATCGAACACTGAAGCTTTCTTT.

This clonotype was counted ten times or more. This chain joins TRBV6-5 and TRBJ2-4, with D unresolved. Germline V CDR1 and CDR2: MNHEY, SVGAGI. CDR3 length equals 13 residues. V was cut by 4 bases and J by 4 bases, with 8 bases left in between. DNA of the CDR3: TGTGCCAGCAGTTCCGGCCATAAAAACATTCAGTACTTC. Its translation is CASSSGHKNIQYF.

J is TRBJ1-2 and V is TRBV6-1, with 7 bases identical to TRBD1. The germline gives CDR1 MNHNS, CDR2 SASEGT. V shed 3 bases, J shed 7 bases, and the junction held 2 bases outside the gene matches. The CDR3 is 12 amino acids. The CDR3 spells CASSDRGGGYTF. The CDR3 region has the DNA TGTGCCAGCAGTGACAGGGGGGGTGGCTACACCTTC.

Many counts were recorded for this clonotype. The V call is TRBV7-2, the J call TRBJ1-5; the match to TRBD1 covers 9 bases. V shed 5 bases and J 2 bases; nucleotides not matched to a gene: 4. This CDR3 has 15 amino acids. Germline-derived CDR1 and CDR2 are SGHTA and FQGNSA. The DNA of the CDR3 is TGTGCCAGCAGCCAAGGACAGGGGCGCAATCAGCCCCAGCATTTT. Residues: CASSQGQGRNQPQHF.

The chain joins TRBV4-2 to TRBJ2-5; perhaps TRBD2 as D (6 bases). V was clipped by 1 base and J by 4 bases, with 16 bases between them. CDR1 and CDR2 (germline): LGHNA, YNFKEQ. The CDR3 spans 16 residues. CDR3 residues: CASSQVSGGRGETQYF. The CDR3 nucleotides read TGTGCCAGCAGCCAAGTTTCCGGGGGACGGGGAGAGACCCAGTACTTC.

Ten or more counts support this clonotype. J is TRBJ2-7 and V is TRBV2; D unclear. The ends were cut back, 5 bases at V and 4 bases at J, with 15 bases in the middle. Germline assignment: CDR1 SNHLY and CDR2 FYNNEI. The CDR3 sequence is 14 residues long. Written as DNA, the CDR3 is TGTGCCAGCAGTTTCAACATGGACCTTTACGAGCAGTACTTC. Translated, it gives CASSFNMDLYEQYF.

This clonotype was found many times. CDR3 coding DNA: TGCAGCGTCAGGAAGGATCTGAATTCACCCCTCCACTTT. It translates to CSVRKDLNSPLHF. The J gene is TRBJ1-6, the V gene TRBV29-1; D gene unclear. V was cut by 6 bases and J by 7 bases, with 13 bases left in between. Per the germline V gene, CDR1 is SQVTM and CDR2 is ANQGSEA. CDR3 length: 13 residues. The full variable domain, completed using reference TRBV29-1 and TRBJ1-6, is SAVISQKPSRDICQRGTSLTIQCQVDSQVTMMFWYRQQPGQSLTLIATANQGSEATYESGFVIDKFPISRPNLTFSTLTVSNMSPEDSSIYLCSVRKDLNSPLHFGNGTRLTVT.

The chain employs TRBV4-2 and TRBJ1-6; no definite D call. There are 15 residues in the CDR3. The ends were cut back, 0 bases at V and 5 bases at J, with 8 bases in the middle. Germline values: CDR1 LGHNA, CDR2 YNFKEQ. CDR3: CASSQEAEDNSPLHF. CDR3 DNA sequence: TGTGCCAGCAGCCAAGAGGCGGAGGATAATTCACCCCTCCACTTT.